The 27 T cell receptor beta chains presented below share a single source sample, sequenced in a study of identical twins. One entry per CDR3 protein results from TCRdb running MiXCR on the 5' RACE reads. The sample carries 350,000 or so distinct CDR3 sequences, more than 9% recorded once. These data were also filed under a second study, of yellow fever vaccine responses in identical twins.

Sequencing was done on a sample of CD8+ T cells sorted from blood. The source is a young woman in good health.

The sample holds a few counts of this clonotype. V and J are TRBV20-1 and TRBJ2-1, with D possibly being TRBD1 or TRBD2 (5 bases each). The CDR3 runs 15 residues. Trimming removed 1 base from V and 4 bases from J, with 14 bases in between. Per the germline V gene, CDR1 is DFQATT and CDR2 is SNEGSKA (reference sequence). The CDR3 loop is CSARGGRLPYNEQFF. The CDR3 DNA reads TGCAGTGCTAGAGGGGGACGATTACCATACAATGAGCAGTTCTTC.

This chain connects TRBV5-1 to TRBJ1-1; the D gene is possibly TRBD1 (5 bases). Germline CDR1 SGHRS, CDR2 YFSETQ. V was trimmed by 3 bases and J by 8 bases, leaving 11 bases between them. CDR3 size: 12 residues. CDR3 bases: TGCGCCAGCAGCTACGGGTGGGACGAAGCTTTCTTT. Translation gives CASSYGWDEAFF.

This clonotype showed up just a few times. This chain connects TRBV7-9 to TRBJ2-1; 10 nucleotides match TRBD1. Germline trimming cut 1 base from V and 12 bases from J; bases unmatched to any gene: 6. Germline assignment: CDR1 SEHNR and CDR2 FQNEAQ (reference sequence). This CDR3 region has 14 residues. This chain's CDR3 is CASSLGVGDRGQFF. CDR3 in DNA: TGTGCCAGCAGCTTAGGAGTTGGGGACAGGGGGCAGTTCTTC. The full variable domain, completed using reference TRBV7-9 and TRBJ2-1, is DTGVSQNPRHKITKRGQNVTFRCDPISEHNRLYWYRQTLGQGPEFLTYFQNEAQLEKSRLLSDRFSAERPKGSFSTLEIQRTEQGDSAMYLCASSLGVGDRGQFFGPGTRLTVL.

The J gene is TRBJ2-5, the V gene TRBV11-1; the match to TRBD1 covers 7 bases. V was clipped by 3 bases and J by 4 bases; unmatched bases: 20. Looked up from germline, CDR1 is SGHAT and CDR2 is FQDESV (reference sequence). The CDR3 length is 19 residues. The CDR3 protein is CASSLLDRVLERKGETQYF. DNA for the CDR3: TGTGCCAGCAGCTTGCTCGACAGGGTACTAGAAAGAAAAGGAGAGACCCAGTACTTC.

This clonotype occurred a few times. V usage is TRBV13 and J usage is TRBJ2-5; 10 bases map to TRBD2. The CDR3 is 16 residues long. V shed 5 bases, J shed 2 bases, and the junction held 8 bases outside the gene matches. Germline lookup yields CDR1 PRHDT and CDR2 FYEKMQ (reference sequence). CDR3 amino acids: CASSIVAGGGQETQYF. The CDR3 DNA sequence: TGTGCCAGCAGCATCGTAGCGGGAGGCGGGCAAGAGACCCAGTACTTC.

The chain links TRBV5-1 to TRBJ2-5, with a weak D call TRBD1 (6 bases). Trimming pared 4 bases from V and 4 bases from J, leaving 20 bases between. Looked up from germline, CDR1 is SGHRS and CDR2 is YFSETQ. The CDR3 has 16 residues. The CDR3 bases are TGCGCCAGCAGCCAGAAGGAAGGGGCCAGGGGAGAGACCCAGTACTTC. As protein: CASSQKEGARGETQYF.

This clonotype was found a few times. The V and J genes are TRBV7-9 and TRBJ1-2; tentatively, D is TRBD1 (5 bases). Trimming took 5 bases from V and 4 from J, leaving 11 bases between them. The CDR3 contains 13 residues. CDR1 is SEHNR, CDR2 FQNEAQ, per germline (reference sequence). The DNA for the CDR3 is TGTGCCAGCAGCGGTGGAAGGGGCTATGGCTACACCTTC. It is translated as CASSGGRGYGYTF.

In this sample, this clonotype turned up a few times. The chain has TRBV27 and TRBJ2-7; tentatively, D is TRBD1 (6 bases). The CDR3 spans 14 residues. From germline, CDR1 is MNHEY and CDR2 SMNVEV (reference sequence). Trimming took 4 bases from V and 4 from J, leaving 14 bases between them. CDR3 loop: CASSSPRGRYEQYF. CDR3 in DNA: TGTGCCAGCAGTTCGCCCAGGGGTAGGTACGAGCAGTACTTC.

This clonotype has a handful of counts. The V call is TRBV2, the J call TRBJ2-3; D possibly corresponds to TRBD1 (6 bases). The CDR3 is 16 residues long. Trimming took off 7 bases at V and 0 bases at J, with 17 bases between the two ends. Per the germline V gene, CDR1 is SNHLY and CDR2 is FYNNEI. The CDR3 loop is CASKGVGGRSTDTQYF. CDR3 nucleotides: TGTGCCAGCAAGGGGGTGGGTGGAAGGAGCACAGATACGCAGTATTTT.

This clonotype came up many times. The chain employs TRBV5-1 and TRBJ2-5; 7 nucleotides agree with TRBD2. Germline V gene sequence: CDR1 SGHRS, CDR2 YFSETQ. The CDR3 loop spans 18 amino acids. With 4 bases clipped from V and 5 bases from J, the junction kept 20 bases outside the gene matches. The CDR3 region has the DNA TGCGCCAGCAGCGAGGAATCGCGGGGGTCGAGAGTTGAGGAGACCCAGTACTTC. Its translation: CASSEESRGSRVEETQYF.

This chain uses TRBV7-6 with TRBJ2-2; TRBD2 matches at 7 bases. Losses at the gene ends were 5 bases for V and 2 bases for J; bases not matched to a gene: 8. This CDR3 contains 16 residues. Germline assignment: CDR1 SGHVS and CDR2 FNYEAQ. The CDR3 loop reads CASSLSLAANTGELFF. CDR3 bases: TGTGCCAGCAGCCTTAGCCTAGCGGCAAACACCGGGGAGCTGTTTTTT.

This clonotype was detected only a few times. The V call is TRBV29-1, the J call TRBJ2-1; D gene unclear. The CDR3 consists of 16 residues. Germline V gives CDR1 SQVTM, CDR2 ANQGSEA. V gave up 3 bases and J gave up 0 bases, with 15 bases separating them. The CDR3 sequence: CSVEVGTGSSYNEQFF. The CDR3 DNA reads as TGCAGCGTTGAGGTCGGAACGGGCAGCTCCTACAATGAGCAGTTCTTC.

This chain connects TRBV28 to TRBJ2-7, with 15 positions matching TRBD2. J was trimmed by 3 bases and V by 9 bases; bases with no gene match: 12. This CDR3 is built from 17 residues. CDR1 is MDHEN and CDR2 is SYDVKM in the germline V gene. DNA for the CDR3: TGTGCCAGACCAACGGGACTAGCGGGAGGAACGTTCTACGAGCAGTACTTC. It yields the protein CARPTGLAGGTFYEQYF.

This clonotype has only a few counts. The chain employs TRBV12-3 or TRBV12-4 and TRBJ2-7; D is perhaps TRBD1 or TRBD2 (6 bases each). The CDR3 is 14 residues long. The V and J ends lost 3 bases and 4 bases respectively, with 13 bases between them. The CDR3 DNA reads TGTGCCAGCAGTTTTACGCAGGGGAGGTACGAGCAGTACTTC. Protein product: CASSFTQGRYEQYF.

This clonotype appeared a few times. The rearrangement uses TRBV7-6 and TRBJ2-1, with 9 nucleotides matching TRBD2. With 5 bases clipped from V and 4 bases from J, the junction kept 9 bases outside the gene matches. This CDR3 region has 16 residues. Germline loops: CDR1 SGHVS, CDR2 FNYEAQ. CDR3 in amino acids: CASSPVAGAKYNEQFF. Here the CDR3 DNA reads TGTGCCAGCAGCCCCGTAGCGGGAGCAAAGTACAATGAGCAGTTCTTC.

This clonotype was counted a few times. V and J are TRBV6-1 and TRBJ2-7; D might be TRBD2 (6 bases). The germline V gene has CDR1 MNHNS and CDR2 SASEGT. The length of the CDR3 is 13 residues. The V end was cut by 7 bases, the J end by 3 bases, with 13 bases between. The CDR3 reads CASKTEEGYEQYF. For the CDR3, the DNA is TGTGCCAGCAAAACGGAGGAGGGCTACGAGCAGTACTTC.

V gene TRBV29-1 combines with J gene TRBJ2-1, with TRBD2 matching over 7 bases. CDR3 length: 15 amino acids. Germline CDR1 SQVTM, CDR2 ANQGSEA. V lost 1 base, J lost 8 bases, and 11 bases stayed unmatched. The CDR3 nucleotides are TGCAGCGTTGAAGTAGGCGGGAGAAGTGGCGATGAGCAGTTCTTC. Its protein is CSVEVGGRSGDEQFF.

The chain combines TRBV7-9 with TRBJ2-1; tentative D call: TRBD2 (6 bases). Germline lookup yields CDR1 SEHNR and CDR2 FQNEAQ (reference sequence). CDR3 length equals 14 residues. V was clipped by 4 bases and J by 8 bases, with 15 bases between them. CDR3 residues: CASSSPEGQDEQFF. The CDR3 DNA is TGTGCCAGCAGCTCCCCGGAGGGTCAGGATGAGCAGTTCTTC.

This clonotype was counted only a few times. V and J are TRBV10-1 and TRBJ1-6; TRBD1 aligns across 8 bases. CDR3 length: 14 amino acids. Per germline, CDR1 WNHNN and CDR2 SYGVQD (reference sequence). V lost 0 bases, J lost 10 bases, and 2 bases stayed unmatched. CDR3 in DNA: TGCGCCAGCAGTGAGTCGGCAGGGGGCTCACCCCTCCACTTT. It yields the protein CASSESAGGSPLHF.

In this sample, this clonotype turned up many times. The CDR3 is CASSLRLAGEGETQYF. CDR3 DNA: TGTGCCAGCAGTTTACGTCTAGCGGGAGAGGGTGAGACCCAGTACTTC. V and J are TRBV12-3 or TRBV12-4 and TRBJ2-5, with 10 bases that match TRBD2. V lost 2 bases to trimming and J lost 5 bases; unmatched junction nucleotides: 8. The CDR3 is made up of 16 amino acids.

This rearrangement joins TRBV28 to TRBJ2-3, with unresolved D. The CDR3 sequence is 17 residues long. Trimming stripped 5 bases from V and 0 bases from J, with 18 bases between. CDR1 and CDR2 (germline): MDHEN, SYDVKM. The DNA of the CDR3 is TGTGCCAGCAGTAACGTCCTCAGCGACCCGAGCACAGATACGCAGTATTTT. Protein sequence: CASSNVLSDPSTDTQYF.

This clonotype was counted only a few times. The V and J genes are TRBV24-1 and TRBJ2-7; unclear D gene. There are 12 residues in the CDR3. Deletions cut 3 bases from V and 4 bases from J, with 6 bases between. CDR1 is KGHDR, CDR2 SFDVKD, per germline. The CDR3 nucleotides are TGTGCCACCAGTGATACCAAATACGAGCAGTACTTC. Translation: CATSDTKYEQYF.

The gene calls are TRBV29-1 and TRBJ1-2; TRBD1 aligns across 9 bases. J gave up 5 bases and V 7 bases, and 14 bases lay outside the gene matches. The CDR3 is made up of 15 amino acids. Germline CDR1 and CDR2: SQVTM and ANQGSEA. The CDR3 protein is CSAEGDRERGYGYTF. DNA of the CDR3: TGCAGCGCTGAGGGGGACAGGGAACGGGGATATGGCTACACCTTC. The full variable domain, its missing parts supplied by reference TRBV29-1 and TRBJ1-2, is SAVISQKPSRDICQRGTSLTIQCQVDSQVTMMFWYRQQPGQSLTLIATANQGSEATYESGFVIDKFPISRPNLTFSTLTVSNMSPEDSSIYLCSAEGDRERGYGYTFGSGTRLTVV.

This clonotype was counted only a few times. V and J are TRBV6-1 and TRBJ2-1; TRBD1 is a possible D gene (5 bases). The V end lost 3 bases, the J end lost 2 bases, and 23 bases lay between the germline ends. Germline V gene data show CDR1 as MNHNS and CDR2 as SASEGT. The CDR3 runs 19 residues. CDR3: CASSDFGSGHRPTYNEQFF. The CDR3, as DNA: TGTGCCAGCAGTGATTTCGGATCCGGACACCGACCCACCTACAATGAGCAGTTCTTC.

This clonotype was seen a handful of times. The gene calls are TRBV28 and TRBJ1-2; no firm D call. V gave up 5 bases and J gave up 3 bases, with 16 bases separating them. This CDR3 region has 15 residues. CDR1 MDHEN and CDR2 SYDVKM come from the germline V gene. The CDR3 region is CASSPPFHLDYGYTF. The CDR3 DNA reads as TGTGCCAGCAGTCCGCCATTTCATCTTGACTATGGCTACACCTTC.

In this sample, this clonotype turned up many times. CDR3 amino acids: CASSPTSGASTDTQYF. For the CDR3, the DNA is TGTGCCAGCAGTCCGACTAGCGGGGCCAGCACAGATACGCAGTATTTT. The V gene is TRBV12-3 or TRBV12-4, the J gene TRBJ2-3; 11 bases are shared with TRBD2. This CDR3 comprises 16 residues. Trimming took 5 bases from V and 0 from J; bases not matched to a gene: 4.

The chain carries TRBV20-1 and TRBJ1-2, with 7 bases aligning to TRBD1. Germline trimming cut 5 bases from V and 2 bases from J; bases unmatched to any gene: 8. The CDR3 is 14 residues long. Per the germline V gene, CDR1 is DFQATT and CDR2 is SNEGSKA (reference sequence). The CDR3 coding sequence is TGCAGTGCTGAACACAGGGGCTCAAACTATGGCTACACCTTC. Protein sequence: CSAEHRGSNYGYTF.